This T cell receptor (beta chain) was captured by sequencing in a study of early T cells in non-severe SARS-CoV-2 infection. Germline loops: CDR1 DFQATT, CDR2 SNEGSKA (reference sequence). Trimming removed 8 bases at V and 2 bases at J, with 14 bases between. The CDR3 length is 13 residues. Separate cDNA molecules each had unique molecular identifiers attached to them. TCRdb ran MiXCR on the 5' RACE reads and lists one entry per CDR3 protein. The sample includes over 50,000 distinct CDR3 sequences, 10% to 15% of them seen just once. The J gene is TRBJ2-3, the V gene TRBV20-1; unclear D gene. The source of this sequence is an adult who was a healthcare worker with PCR-confirmed SARS-CoV-2 infection or an uninfected control (not recorded which). The sequencing input was whole blood. The CDR3 reads CSTYLSLTDTQYF. The CDR3, as DNA: TGCAGTACTTATCTGAGCCTCACAGATACGCAGTATTTT.